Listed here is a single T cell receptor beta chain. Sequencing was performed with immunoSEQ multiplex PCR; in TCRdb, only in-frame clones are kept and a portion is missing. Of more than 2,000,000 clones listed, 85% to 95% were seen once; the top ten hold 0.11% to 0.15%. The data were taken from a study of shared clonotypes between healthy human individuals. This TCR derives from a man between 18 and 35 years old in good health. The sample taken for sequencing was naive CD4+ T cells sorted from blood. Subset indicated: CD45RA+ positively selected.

CDR3: CASSAERRRGGGLETQYF. CDR3 sequence (DNA): TGTGCCAGCAGTGCCGAAAGGCGTAGAGGGGGAGGATTAGAGACCCAGTACTTC. V and J are TRBV2 and TRBJ2-5; D could derive from TRBD1 or TRBD2 (6 bases each). Trimming shortened V by 4 bases and J by 4 bases, and 25 bases separated the two germline ends. CDR1 and CDR2 from the germline V gene are SNHLY and FYNNEI. The CDR3 length is 18 residues.